This T cell receptor (beta chain) was recovered during a study of blood T cell repertoires in COVID-19. Study-wide background: The United States, Italy and Spain supplied acute and convalescent COVID-19 samples. Sources were T cells, B-cell-depleted T cells, or PBMCs; the material itself was cDNA or gDNA.

The Seattle patients joined while their infection was active and were tracked longitudinally afterward. In the study's own analysis: Reference gene primer amplification yielded estimated nucleated cell counts. TCRdb's copy holds only in-frame clones and misses some; the assay was immunoSEQ multiplex PCR. V and J calls and clone size follow that table, whereas D and trimming were derived from the DNA. The sample carries roughly 180,000 clones, roughly 78% recorded once. The germline CDR1 and CDR2 sequences are LNHDA and SQIVND (reference sequence). V lost 6 bases and J lost 3, with 9 bases in between. This CDR3 is built from 14 residues.

The chain carries TRBV19 and TRBJ1-6; D is undetermined. Sequencing used peripheral blood. This clonotype originated in a woman aged 60 to 75 with COVID-19, enrolled during active disease. The CDR3 loop is CASRGGIYNSPLHF. The DNA of the CDR3 is TGTGCCAGTAGGGGAGGGATCTATAATTCACCCCTCCACTTT.